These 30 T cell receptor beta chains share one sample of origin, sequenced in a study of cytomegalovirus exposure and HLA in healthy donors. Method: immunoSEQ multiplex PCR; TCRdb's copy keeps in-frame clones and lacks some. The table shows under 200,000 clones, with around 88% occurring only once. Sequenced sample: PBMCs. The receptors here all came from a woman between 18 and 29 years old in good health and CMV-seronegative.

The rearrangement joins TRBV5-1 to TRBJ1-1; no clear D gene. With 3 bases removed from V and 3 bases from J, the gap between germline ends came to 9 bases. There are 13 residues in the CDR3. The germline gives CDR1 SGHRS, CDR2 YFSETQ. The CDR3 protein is CASSSSLDTEAFF. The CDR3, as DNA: TGCGCCAGCAGCTCCTCATTAGACACTGAAGCTTTCTTT.

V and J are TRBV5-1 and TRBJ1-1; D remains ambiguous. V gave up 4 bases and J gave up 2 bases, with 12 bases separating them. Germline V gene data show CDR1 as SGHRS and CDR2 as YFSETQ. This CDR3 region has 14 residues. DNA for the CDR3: TGCGCCAGCAGCGATGACCGGAGAAACACTGAAGCTTTCTTT. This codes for CASSDDRRNTEAFF.

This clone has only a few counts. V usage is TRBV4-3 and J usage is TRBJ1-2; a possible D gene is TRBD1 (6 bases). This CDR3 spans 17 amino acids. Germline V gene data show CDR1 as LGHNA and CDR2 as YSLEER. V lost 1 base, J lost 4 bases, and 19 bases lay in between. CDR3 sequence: CASSQGIYREGAYGYTF. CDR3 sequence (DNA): TGCGCCAGCAGCCAAGGGATATACAGGGAAGGGGCCTATGGCTACACCTTC.

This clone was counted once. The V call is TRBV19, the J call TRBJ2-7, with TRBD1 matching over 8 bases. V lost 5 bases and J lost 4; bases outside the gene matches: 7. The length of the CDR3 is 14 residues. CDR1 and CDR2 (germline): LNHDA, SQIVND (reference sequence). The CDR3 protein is CASSFRDRRYEQYF. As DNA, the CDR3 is TGTGCCAGTAGTTTCCGGGACAGGCGGTACGAGCAGTACTTC.

The CDR3 DNA sequence: TGTGCCAGCACCCTGACAGGGGGCTTCCCTAGCTCCTACAATGAGCAGTTCTTC. Translation: CASTLTGGFPSSYNEQFF. The chain recombines TRBV2 with TRBJ2-1, with TRBD1 matching 10 bases. The CDR3 covers 18 residues. Per germline, CDR1 SNHLY and CDR2 FYNNEI. The V gene end was trimmed by 7 bases and the J gene end by 0 bases; junction bases not matched to a gene: 12. Full variable domain (missing parts from reference TRBV2 and TRBJ2-1): EPEVTQTPSHQVTQMGQEVILRCVPISNHLYFYWYRQILGQKVEFLVSFYNNEISEKSEIFDDQFSVERPDGSNFTLKIRSTKLEDSAMYFCASTLTGGFPSSYNEQFFGPGTRLTVL.

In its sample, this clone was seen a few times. The CDR3 reads CASSAGTSGYEQYF. The CDR3 DNA reads TGTGCCAGCAGCGCCGGGACTAGCGGATACGAGCAGTACTTC. V usage is TRBV11-2 and J usage is TRBJ2-7; the match to TRBD2 covers 11 bases. V lost 5 bases to trimming and J lost 4 bases; unmatched junction nucleotides: 4. The germline CDR1 and CDR2 sequences are SGHAT and FQNNGV. The CDR3 sequence is 14 residues long.

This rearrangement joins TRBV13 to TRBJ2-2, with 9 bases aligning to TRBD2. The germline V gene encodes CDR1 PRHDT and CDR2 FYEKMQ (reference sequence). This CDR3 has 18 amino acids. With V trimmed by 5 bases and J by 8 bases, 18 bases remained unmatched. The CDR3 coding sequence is TGTGCCAGCAGCGTCTATCACCCCGGGACTAGCTTTGTGGGGGAGCTGTTTTTT. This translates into CASSVYHPGTSFVGELFF.

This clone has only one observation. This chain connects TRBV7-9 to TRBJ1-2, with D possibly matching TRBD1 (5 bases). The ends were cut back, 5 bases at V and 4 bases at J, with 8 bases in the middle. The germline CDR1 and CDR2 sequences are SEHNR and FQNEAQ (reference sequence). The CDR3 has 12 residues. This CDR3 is CASSPDTYGYTF. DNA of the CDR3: TGTGCCAGCAGCCCGGACACCTATGGCTACACCTTC.

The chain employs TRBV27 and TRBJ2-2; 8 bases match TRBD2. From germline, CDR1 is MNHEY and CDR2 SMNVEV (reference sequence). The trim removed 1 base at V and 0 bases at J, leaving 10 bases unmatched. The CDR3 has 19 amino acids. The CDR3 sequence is CASSLFRGLLAANTGELFF. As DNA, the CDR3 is TGTGCCAGCAGTTTATTTCGGGGATTACTAGCGGCGAACACCGGGGAGCTGTTTTTT.

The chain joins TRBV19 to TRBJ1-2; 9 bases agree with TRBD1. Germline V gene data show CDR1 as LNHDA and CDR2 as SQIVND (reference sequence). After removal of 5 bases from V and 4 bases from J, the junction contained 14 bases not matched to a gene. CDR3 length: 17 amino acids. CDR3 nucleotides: TGTGCCAGTAGTTTATCGGGACAGGGCGGTTTTTTCTATGGCTACACCTTC. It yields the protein CASSLSGQGGFFYGYTF.

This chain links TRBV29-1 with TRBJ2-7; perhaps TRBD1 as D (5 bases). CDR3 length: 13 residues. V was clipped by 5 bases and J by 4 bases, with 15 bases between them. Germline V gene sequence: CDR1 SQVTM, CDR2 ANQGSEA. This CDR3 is CSVPGFPEYEQYF. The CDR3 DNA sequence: TGCAGCGTTCCAGGGTTTCCCGAGTACGAGCAGTACTTC.

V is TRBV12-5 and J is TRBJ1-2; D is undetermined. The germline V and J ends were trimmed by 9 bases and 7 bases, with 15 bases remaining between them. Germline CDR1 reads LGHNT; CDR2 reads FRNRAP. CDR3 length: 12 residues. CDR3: CASRQPPGGYTF. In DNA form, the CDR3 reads TGTGCTAGCCGCCAACCTCCGGGTGGCTACACCTTC.

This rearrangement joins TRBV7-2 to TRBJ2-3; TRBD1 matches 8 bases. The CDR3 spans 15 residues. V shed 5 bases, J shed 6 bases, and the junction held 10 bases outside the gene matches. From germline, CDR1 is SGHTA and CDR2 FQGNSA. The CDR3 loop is CASSPVAGGLDTQYF. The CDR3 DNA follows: TGTGCCAGCAGCCCCGTGGCAGGGGGCTTGGATACGCAGTATTTT.

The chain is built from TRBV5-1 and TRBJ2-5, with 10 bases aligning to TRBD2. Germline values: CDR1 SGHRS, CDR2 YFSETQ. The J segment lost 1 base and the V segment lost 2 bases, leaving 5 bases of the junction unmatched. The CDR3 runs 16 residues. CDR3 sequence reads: CASSFYSGRIQETQYF. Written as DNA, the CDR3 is TGCGCCAGCAGCTTTTATAGCGGGAGGATCCAAGAGACCCAGTACTTC.

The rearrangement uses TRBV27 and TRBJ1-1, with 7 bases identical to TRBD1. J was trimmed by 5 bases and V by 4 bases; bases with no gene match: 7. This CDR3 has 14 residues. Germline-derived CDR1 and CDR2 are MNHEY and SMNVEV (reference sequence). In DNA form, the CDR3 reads TGTGCCAGCAGTTATTCAGGGGGTAATACTGAAGCTTTCTTT. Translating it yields CASSYSGGNTEAFF.

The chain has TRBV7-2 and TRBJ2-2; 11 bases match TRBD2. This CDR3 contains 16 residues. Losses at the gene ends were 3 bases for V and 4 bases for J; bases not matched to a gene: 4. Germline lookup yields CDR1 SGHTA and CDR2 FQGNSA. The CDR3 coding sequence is TGTGCCAGCAGCTTTATTAGCGGGAGGGCCACCGGGGAGCTGTTTTTT. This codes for CASSFISGRATGELFF.

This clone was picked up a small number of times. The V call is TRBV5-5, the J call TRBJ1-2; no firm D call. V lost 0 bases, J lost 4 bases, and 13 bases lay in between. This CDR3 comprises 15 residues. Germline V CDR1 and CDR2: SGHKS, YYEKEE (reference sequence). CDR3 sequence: CASSLGQAAFYGYTF. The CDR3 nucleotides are TGTGCCAGCAGCTTGGGGCAGGCAGCCTTCTATGGCTACACCTTC.

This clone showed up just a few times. In DNA, the CDR3 is TGTGCCAGCAGTTATGATGCTGGGGCGGACTATGGCTACACCTTC. Amino acid sequence: CASSYDAGADYGYTF. This rearrangement joins TRBV6-5 to TRBJ1-2; D might be TRBD1 (5 bases). This CDR3 is 15 amino acids long. Germline V lookup: CDR1 MNHEY, CDR2 SVGAGI. Trimming shortened V by 3 bases and J by 3 bases, and 14 bases separated the two germline ends.

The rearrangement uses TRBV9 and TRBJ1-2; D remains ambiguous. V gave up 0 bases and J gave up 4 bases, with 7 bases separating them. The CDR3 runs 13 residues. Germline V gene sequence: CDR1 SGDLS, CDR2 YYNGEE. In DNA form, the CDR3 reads TGTGCCAGCAGCGTAGATGGCGGCTATGGCTACACCTTC. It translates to CASSVDGGYGYTF.

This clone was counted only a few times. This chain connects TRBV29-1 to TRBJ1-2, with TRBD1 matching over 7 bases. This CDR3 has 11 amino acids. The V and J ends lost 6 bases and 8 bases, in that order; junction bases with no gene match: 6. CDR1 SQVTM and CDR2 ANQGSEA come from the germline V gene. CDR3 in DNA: TGCAGCGTCCTGGACAGGCTAGGCTACACCTTC. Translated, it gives CSVLDRLGYTF. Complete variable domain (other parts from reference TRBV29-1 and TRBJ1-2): SAVISQKPSRDICQRGTSLTIQCQVDSQVTMMFWYRQQPGQSLTLIATANQGSEATYESGFVIDKFPISRPNLTFSTLTVSNMSPEDSSIYLCSVLDRLGYTFGSGTRLTVV.

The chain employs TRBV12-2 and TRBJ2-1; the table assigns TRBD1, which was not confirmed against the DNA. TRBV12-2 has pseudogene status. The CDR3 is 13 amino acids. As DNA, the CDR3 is TGTGCAAGTCGCTTAGGGCAAGTCCATGAGCAGTTCTTC. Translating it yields CASRLGQVHEQFF.

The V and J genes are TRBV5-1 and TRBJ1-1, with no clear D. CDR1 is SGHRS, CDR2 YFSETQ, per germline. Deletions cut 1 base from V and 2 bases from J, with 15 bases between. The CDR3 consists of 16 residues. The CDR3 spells CASSLRLGQVNTEAFF. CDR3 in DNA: TGCGCCAGCAGCTTGAGGCTGGGTCAGGTCAACACTGAAGCTTTCTTT.

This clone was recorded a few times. The CDR3 here is CASSPGLAGGKDTQYF. CDR3 DNA: TGCGCCAGCAGCCCAGGACTAGCGGGAGGCAAAGATACGCAGTATTTT. The chain is built from TRBV5-1 and TRBJ2-3; 14 nucleotides agree with TRBD2. V lost 4 bases and J lost 5; bases outside the gene matches: 6. This CDR3 comprises 16 residues. From germline, CDR1 is SGHRS and CDR2 YFSETQ.

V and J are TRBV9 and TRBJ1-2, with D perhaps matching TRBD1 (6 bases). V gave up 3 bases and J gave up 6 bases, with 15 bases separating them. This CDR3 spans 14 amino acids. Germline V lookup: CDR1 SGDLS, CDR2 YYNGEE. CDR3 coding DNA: TGTGCCAGCAGCGCTACGACAGGCGACCATGGCTACACCTTC. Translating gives CASSATTGDHGYTF.

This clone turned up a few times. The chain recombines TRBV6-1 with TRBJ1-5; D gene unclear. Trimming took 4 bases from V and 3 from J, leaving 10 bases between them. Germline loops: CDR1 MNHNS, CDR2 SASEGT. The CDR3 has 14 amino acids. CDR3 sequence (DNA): TGTGCCAGCAGTGTCCCGGGAATCAATCAGCCCCAGCATTTT. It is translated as CASSVPGINQPQHF.

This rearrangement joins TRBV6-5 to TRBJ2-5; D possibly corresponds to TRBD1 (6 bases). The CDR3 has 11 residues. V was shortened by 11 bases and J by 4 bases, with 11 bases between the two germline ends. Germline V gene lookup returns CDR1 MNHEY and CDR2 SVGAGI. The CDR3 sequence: CAAAQGETQYF. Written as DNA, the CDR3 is TGTGCCGCTGCACAGGGAGAGACCCAGTACTTC.

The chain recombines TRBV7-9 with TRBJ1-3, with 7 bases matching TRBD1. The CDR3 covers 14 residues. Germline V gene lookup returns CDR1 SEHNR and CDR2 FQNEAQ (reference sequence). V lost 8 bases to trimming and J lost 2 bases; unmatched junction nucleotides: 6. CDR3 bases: TGTGCCAGCGCTACAGGGGTACCTGGAAACACCATATATTTT. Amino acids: CASATGVPGNTIYF.

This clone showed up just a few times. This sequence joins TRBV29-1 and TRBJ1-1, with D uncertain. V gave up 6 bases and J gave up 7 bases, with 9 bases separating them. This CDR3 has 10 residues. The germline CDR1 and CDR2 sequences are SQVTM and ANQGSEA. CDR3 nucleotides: TGCAGCGTAACTCACGGTGAAGCTTTCTTT. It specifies CSVTHGEAFF.

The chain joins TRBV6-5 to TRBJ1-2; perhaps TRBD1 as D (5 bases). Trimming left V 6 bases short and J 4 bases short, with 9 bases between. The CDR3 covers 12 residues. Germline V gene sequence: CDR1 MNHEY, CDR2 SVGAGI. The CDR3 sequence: CASSRDSYGYTF. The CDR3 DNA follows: TGTGCCAGCAGCCGCGACAGCTATGGCTACACCTTC.

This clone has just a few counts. CDR3: CASSMTPGQGGSPLHF. For the CDR3, the DNA is TGTGCCAGCAGTATGACCCCGGGACAGGGAGGTTCACCCCTCCACTTT. The V call is TRBV2, the J call TRBJ1-6; 9 bases agree with TRBD1. Per germline, CDR1 SNHLY and CDR2 FYNNEI. The CDR3 spans 16 residues. V trimming: 5 bases; J trimming: 9 bases; junction bases outside the gene matches: 11.